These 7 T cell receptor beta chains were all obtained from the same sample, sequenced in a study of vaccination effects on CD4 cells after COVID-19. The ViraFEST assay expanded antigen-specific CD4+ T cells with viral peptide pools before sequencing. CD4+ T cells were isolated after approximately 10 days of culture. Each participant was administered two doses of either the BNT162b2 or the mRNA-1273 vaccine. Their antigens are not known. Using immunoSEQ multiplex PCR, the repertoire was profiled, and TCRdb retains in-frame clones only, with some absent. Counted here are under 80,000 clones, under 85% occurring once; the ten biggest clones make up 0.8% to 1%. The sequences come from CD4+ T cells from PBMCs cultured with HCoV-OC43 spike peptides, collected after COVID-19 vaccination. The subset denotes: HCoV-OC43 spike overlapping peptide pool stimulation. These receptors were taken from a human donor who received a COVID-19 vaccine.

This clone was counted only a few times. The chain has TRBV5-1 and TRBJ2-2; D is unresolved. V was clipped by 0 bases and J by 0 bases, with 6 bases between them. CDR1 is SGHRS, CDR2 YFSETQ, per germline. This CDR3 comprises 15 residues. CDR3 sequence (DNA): TGCGCCAGCAGCTTGGATATTTCGAACACCGGGGAGCTGTTTTTT. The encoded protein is CASSLDISNTGELFF.

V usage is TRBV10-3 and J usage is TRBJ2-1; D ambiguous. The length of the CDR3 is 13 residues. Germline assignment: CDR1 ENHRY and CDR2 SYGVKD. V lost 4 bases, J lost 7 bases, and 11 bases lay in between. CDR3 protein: CAISGQDRNEQFF. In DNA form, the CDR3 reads TGTGCCATCAGTGGGCAGGATAGAAATGAGCAGTTCTTC.

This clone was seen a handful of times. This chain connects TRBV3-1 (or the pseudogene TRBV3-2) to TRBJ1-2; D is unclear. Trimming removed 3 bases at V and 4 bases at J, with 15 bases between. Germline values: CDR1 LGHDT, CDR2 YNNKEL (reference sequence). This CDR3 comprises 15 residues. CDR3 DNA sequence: TGTGCCAGCAGCCACGTCTCAGGCGCTCGCTATGGCTACACCTTC. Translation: CASSHVSGARYGYTF.

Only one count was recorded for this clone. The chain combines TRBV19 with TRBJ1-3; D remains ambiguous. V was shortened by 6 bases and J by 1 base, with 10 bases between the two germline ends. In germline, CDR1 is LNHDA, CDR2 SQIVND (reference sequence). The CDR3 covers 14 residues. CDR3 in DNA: TGTGCCAGTAGCCCGGACGGTTCTGGAAACACCATATATTTT. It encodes CASSPDGSGNTIYF.

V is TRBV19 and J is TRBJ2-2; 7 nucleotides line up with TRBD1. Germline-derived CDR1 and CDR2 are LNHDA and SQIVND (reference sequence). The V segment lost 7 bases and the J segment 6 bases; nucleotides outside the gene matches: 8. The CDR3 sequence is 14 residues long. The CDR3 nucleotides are TGTGCCAGTACCCCACAGGGGTTGGCCGGGGAGCTGTTTTTT. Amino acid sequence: CASTPQGLAGELFF.

DNA for the CDR3: TGCGCCAGCAGCTACCGGGACCGAGATAACTATGGCTACACCTTC. Protein product: CASSYRDRDNYGYTF. J is TRBJ1-2 and V is TRBV5-1, with D perhaps matching TRBD1 (5 bases). The length of the CDR3 is 15 residues. Germline assignment: CDR1 SGHRS and CDR2 YFSETQ. Trimming shortened V by 3 bases and J by 1 base, and 13 bases separated the two germline ends. Together with reference TRBV5-1 and TRBJ1-2, the CDR3 gives the full variable domain: KAGVTQTPRYLIKTRGQQVTLSCSPISGHRSVSWYQQTPGQGLQFLFEYFSETQRNKGNFPGRFSGRQFSNSRSEMNVSTLELGDSALYLCASSYRDRDNYGYTFGSGTRLTVV.

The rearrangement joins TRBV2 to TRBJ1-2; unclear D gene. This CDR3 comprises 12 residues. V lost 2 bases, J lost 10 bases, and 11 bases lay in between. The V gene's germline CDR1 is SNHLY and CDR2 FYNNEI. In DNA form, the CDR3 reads TGTGCCAGCAGTGAATCAGGTTCTGTCTACACCTTC. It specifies CASSESGSVYTF.